The rows below give T cell receptor beta chains drawn from one sample of a study of blood T cell repertoires in COVID-19. Using immunoSEQ multiplex PCR, the repertoire was profiled, and TCRdb retains in-frame clones only, with some absent. The profile shows some 320,000 clones, 85% of them singletons. Material for sequencing was PBMCs or T cells enriched from blood (not recorded which). The receptors originated from a woman in her twenties or thirties who had been exposed to COVID-19. CDR3s include the opening cysteine and the closing phenylalanine or tryptophan. The D gene is left open where the match is weak. Part of the rows lack a size; the others show once, few, many or a class for expanded clones.

15	-	TRBV6-5	TRBJ2-1	-	TGTGCCAGCAGTTACTACACCGCAACAGGCAATGAGCAGTTCTTC	CASSYYTATGNEQFF
17	TRBD1	TRBV6-1	TRBJ1-2	-	TGTGCCAGCAGAGAACTAAAAGGGGACAGGATTAACTATGGCTACACCTTC	CASRELKGDRINYGYTF
13	-	TRBV3-1/TRBV3-2	TRBJ2-5	-	TGTGCCAGCAGCCAAGCCAGCACGGGGACCCAGTACTTC	CASSQASTGTQYF
18	TRBD2	TRBV6-1	TRBJ2-2	-	TGTGCCAGCAGTGAAAGGACTAGCGGGGGGCAGGGGGCCCGGGAGCTGTTTTTT	CASSERTSGGQGARELFF
15	TRBD1	TRBV10-3	TRBJ1-5	-	TGTGCCATCAGTGAGCAGGGGGAAGGGAATCAGCCCCAGCATTTT	CAISEQGEGNQPQHF
14	-	TRBV3-1/TRBV3-2	TRBJ1-4	-	TGTGCCAGCAGCCAAGGACAGACCCTGAAAAGACTGTTTTTT	CASSQGQTLKRLFF
18	-	TRBV6-7	TRBJ2-7	-	TGTGCCAGCCCCCCCGAAGGTTTTACGGGGGAGGCGGGCCACGAGCAGTACTTC	CASPPEGFTGEAGHEQYF
13	-	TRBV7-6	TRBJ2-7	-	TGTGCCAGCAGCCGCGGGATGAGGGGAGAGCAGTACTTC	CASSRGMRGEQYF
14	TRBD2	TRBV3-1/TRBV3-2	TRBJ2-1	-	TGTGCCAGCAGCTACAGGGGAGCGGGGGGCGAGCAGTTCTTC	CASSYRGAGGEQFF
14	-	TRBV6-6	TRBJ1-3	-	TGTGCCAGCGGGGACACCTTCTCTGGAAACACCATATATTTT	CASGDTFSGNTIYF
15	TRBD2	TRBV27	TRBJ2-1	-	TGTGCCAGCAGTTTACACGGGGGGGTTTACAATGAGCAGTTCTTC	CASSLHGGVYNEQFF
15	-	TRBV2	TRBJ2-3	-	TGTGCCAGCAGTGAGTCACTTGCAAGAACAGATACGCAGTATTTT	CASSESLARTDTQYF
15	TRBD1	TRBV28	TRBJ1-6	few	TGTGCCAGCAGTTTGGGACAGATATATAATTCACCCCTCCACTTT	CASSLGQIYNSPLHF
15	-	TRBV9	TRBJ2-2	-	TGTGCCAGCAGCGTATCCAGGTTTAACACCGGGGAGCTGTTTTTT	CASSVSRFNTGELFF
15	-	TRBV6-2/TRBV6-3	TRBJ1-5	-	TGTGCCAGCAGTTATTTTCAGGGGCGAGTTCAGCCCCAGCATTTT	CASSYFQGRVQPQHF
16	TRBD2	TRBV9	TRBJ2-1	few	TGTGCCAGCAGCGTCTTAGCGGGAGGGATCTACAATGAGCAGTTCTTC	CASSVLAGGIYNEQFF
15	TRBD1	TRBV4-1	TRBJ2-7	-	TGCGCCAGCAGCCAGTCCGGGACAGGGGACTACGAGCAGTACTTC	CASSQSGTGDYEQYF
10	-	TRBV21-1	TRBJ1-5	-	TGTGCCACCCATGAAAGAGTCCAGCATTTT	CATHERVQHF
13	-	TRBV12-3/TRBV12-4	TRBJ1-1	-	TGTGCCAGCAGTCCCCGGGGGGGGCAGGAAGCTTTCTTT	CASSPRGGQEAFF
17	-	TRBV5-5	TRBJ1-2	-	TGTGCCAGCAGCTCGCCGGGGGGGAGAGAAACTAACTATGGCTACACCTTC	CASSSPGGRETNYGYTF
12	-	TRBV19	TRBJ1-2	-	TGTGCCAGTAGTATAAGGGGTGACGGCTACACCTTC	CASSIRGDGYTF
13	-	TRBV28	TRBJ1-1	few	TGTGCCAGCAGTACCGAGACACCCCCTGAAGCTTTCTTT	CASSTETPPEAFF
15	TRBD1	TRBV5-6	TRBJ1-2	-	TGTGCCAGCAGCCCGGTCCGGGACAGGGTAGGGGGCTACACCTTC	CASSPVRDRVGGYTF
15	TRBD1	TRBV24-1	TRBJ2-5	-	TGTGCCACCGAAAACGTTATACAGGGGGCGAAGACCCAGTACTTC	CATENVIQGAKTQYF
17	-	TRBV7-3	TRBJ2-2	-	TGTGCCAGCAGCTTAGATTATCAGGCCGGTCTCTCCGGGGAGCTGTTTTTT	CASSLDYQAGLSGELFF
16	-	TRBV4-3	TRBJ1-1	-	TGCGCCAGCAGCCAAGCCGCAGGGGTTAGAAACTCTGAAGCTTTCTTT	CASSQAAGVRNSEAFF
14	TRBD2	TRBV9	TRBJ2-7	-	TGTGCCAGCAGCGTAGTGTCGGGGGGCTACGAGCAGTACTTC	CASSVVSGGYEQYF
13	-	TRBV7-9	TRBJ2-7	-	TGTGCCAGCAGCTTAGACAGTACCTACGAGCAGTACTTC	CASSLDSTYEQYF
15	-	TRBV1	TRBJ1-6	-	TGCACCACCCCTGCGGGTAATGAAGAACTACGACCCCTCCACTTT	CTTPAGNEELRPLHF
11	-	TRBV5-4	TRBJ2-1	-	TGTGCCAGCAGTTCGGGTAGTGAGCAGTTCTTC	CASSSGSEQFF
15	TRBD1	TRBV28	TRBJ2-3	-	TGTGCCAGCAGTCTCCCGACAGGGAGCACAGATACGCAGTATTTT	CASSLPTGSTDTQYF
14	-	TRBV18	TRBJ1-1	-	TGTGCCAGCTCACCACCCGGAGGAGACACTGAAGCTTTCTTT	CASSPPGGDTEAFF
17	TRBD1	TRBV4-1	TRBJ1-3	few	TGCGCCAGCAGCCAAGCGCCCACCGGGACAGCTGGAAACACCATATATTTT	CASSQAPTGTAGNTIYF
17	TRBD1	TRBV4-3	TRBJ1-2	-	TGCGCCAGCAGCCAAGATGAGAGACAGGGGTCTCCCTATGGCTACACCTTC	CASSQDERQGSPYGYTF
13	-	TRBV28	TRBJ1-2	-	TGTGCCAGCAGTCCCGGAGGGAACTATGGCTACACCTTC	CASSPGGNYGYTF
14	-	TRBV9	TRBJ2-7	-	TGTGCCAGCAGCGTAGAAGGGGCGAGTGAAGAGCAGTACTTC	CASSVEGASEEQYF
18	TRBD2	TRBV4-1	TRBJ2-2	once	TGCGCCAGCAGCCAAAGGGGACTAGCGGGTTCTCAGAGGAAGGAGCTGTTTTTT	CASSQRGLAGSQRKELFF
17	-	TRBV4-2	TRBJ2-1	-	TGTGCCAGCAGCCAAGAGGTCCGCATGAGCTCCTACAATGAGCAGTTCTTC	CASSQEVRMSSYNEQFF
16	TRBD2	TRBV15	TRBJ2-7	-	TGTGCCACCAGCAGACCGGGACTAGTGGTAGAAGGCGAGCAGTACTTC	CATSRPGLVVEGEQYF
14	-	TRBV5-4	TRBJ1-3	-	TGTGCCAGCAGCTTGGCGGGAGTTGGAAACACCATATATTTT	CASSLAGVGNTIYF
12	-	TRBV30	TRBJ1-2	-	TGTGCCTGGAGTCGGACTTACGGTGGCTACACCTTC	CAWSRTYGGYTF
14	TRBD1	TRBV6-2/TRBV6-3	TRBJ2-7	-	TGTGCCAGCAGTACCCCGCGGGACAGGTACGAGCAGTACTTC	CASSTPRDRYEQYF
14	-	TRBV19	TRBJ2-5	-	TGTGCCAGTAGTATAGGTGCGGGGAAGGAGACCCAGTACTTC	CASSIGAGKETQYF
16	TRBD2	TRBV7-2	TRBJ2-1	-	TGTGCCAGCAGCTTTGACGTAGCGGGGGGGCTTGACTCCAGGTTCTTC	CASSFDVAGGLDSRFF
17	TRBD1	TRBV7-9	TRBJ1-2	-	TGTGCCAGCAGCCAGACAGGGGGCCGAGGACGGGGAAGTGGCTACACCTTC	CASSQTGGRGRGSGYTF
15	-	TRBV9	TRBJ1-1	-	TGTGCCAGCAGCGTAGAGGCAGGACAAGGCACTGAAGCTTTCTTT	CASSVEAGQGTEAFF
15	-	TRBV6-5	TRBJ1-1	-	TGTGCCAGCAGCCGCAACAGGTTTATGAACACTGAAGCTTTCTTT	CASSRNRFMNTEAFF
11	-	TRBV6-6	TRBJ1-6	few	TGTGCCAGCAGCTATCATTCACCCCTCCACTTT	CASSYHSPLHF
14	TRBD2	TRBV11-3	TRBJ2-5	-	TGTGCCAGCAGCGCTAGCGGTCTTCCCGAGACCCAGTACTTC	CASSASGLPETQYF
16	TRBD2	TRBV19	TRBJ2-1	-	TGTGCCAGTAGTATAGTGGGCGGGGGGGCCGACAATGAGCAGTTCTTC	CASSIVGGGADNEQFF